Following are 21 T cell receptor beta chains from one sample sequenced in a study of blood T cell repertoires in COVID-19. Sequenced by immunoSEQ multiplex PCR; TCRdb stores in-frame clones only, minus some. The sample shows some 290,000 clones, approximately 87% of them seen only once. The source material was peripheral blood. The receptors derive from a woman in her thirties with COVID-19, enrolled during active disease.

The V gene is TRBV19, the J gene TRBJ2-7; 10 positions agree with TRBD2. The V segment lost 3 bases and the J segment 6 bases; nucleotides outside the gene matches: 8. CDR1 and CDR2 from the germline V gene are LNHDA and SQIVND (reference sequence). The length of the CDR3 is 15 residues. Here the CDR3 DNA reads TGTGCCAGTAGTATCGAGTCTAGCGGGGGTGGCGAGCAGTACTTC. Encoded protein: CASSIESSGGGEQYF.

The CDR3 region is CASSLTVRLAGGSEQFF. The CDR3 bases are TGTGCCAGCAGCTTGACTGTTAGGCTAGCGGGGGGAAGTGAGCAGTTCTTC. The V gene is TRBV7-9, the J gene TRBJ2-1; TRBD2 matches 11 bases. The germline V gene encodes CDR1 SEHNR and CDR2 FQNEAQ (reference sequence). The CDR3 length is 17 residues. Germline trimming cut 3 bases from V and 9 bases from J; bases unmatched to any gene: 13.

CDR3 sequence reads: CASTEGTSGGLNGQFF. As DNA, the CDR3 is TGTGCCAGCACCGAGGGGACTAGCGGGGGCCTAAATGGCCAGTTCTTC. The rearrangement uses TRBV27 and TRBJ2-1; 14 bases fit TRBD2. There are 16 residues in the CDR3. Germline V gene sequence: CDR1 MNHEY, CDR2 SMNVEV (reference sequence). The V gene end was trimmed by 7 bases and the J gene end by 13 bases; junction bases not matched to a gene: 15.

The chain uses TRBV7-2 and TRBJ2-6; no reliable D call. V was clipped by 8 bases and J by 0 bases, with 11 bases between them. Germline V CDR1 and CDR2: SGHTA, FQGNSA. CDR3 length: 15 amino acids. The CDR3 loop reads CASATHRSGANVLTF. Written as DNA, the CDR3 is TGTGCCAGCGCTACCCACCGCTCTGGGGCCAACGTCCTGACTTTC.

The V and J genes are TRBV21-1 and TRBJ2-7; the table's TRBD2 call for D was not verified on the DNA. TRBV21-1 constitutes a pseudogene. CDR3 length equals 13 residues. CDR3 sequence (DNA): TGTGCCAGCAGCAAACGGGGGGGCGACGAGCAGTACTTC. Its translation: CASSKRGGDEQYF.

The CDR3 reads CASRTGGMDTQYF. CDR3 DNA sequence: TGCGCCAGCAGAACAGGGGGTATGGATACGCAGTATTTT. The gene calls are TRBV5-1 and TRBJ2-3; the match to TRBD1 covers 8 bases. Per the germline V gene, CDR1 is SGHRS and CDR2 is YFSETQ. This CDR3 has 13 amino acids. V shed 5 bases, J shed 6 bases, and the junction held 5 bases outside the gene matches.

This chain uses TRBV2 with TRBJ1-2, with D unclear. The CDR3 covers 13 residues. V shed 3 bases and J shed 6 bases, with 11 bases lying between them. The germline gives CDR1 SNHLY, CDR2 FYNNEI. The DNA of the CDR3 is TGTGCCAGCAGTGAGTTAGTCAGGCATGGCTACACCTTC. It yields the protein CASSELVRHGYTF.

The J gene is TRBJ2-7, the V gene TRBV2; 10 bases line up with TRBD2. The CDR3 consists of 14 residues. Germline CDR1 SNHLY, CDR2 FYNNEI. The V and J ends lost 2 bases and 3 bases, in that order; junction bases with no gene match: 1. The CDR3 loop is CASSELAGVYEQYF. The CDR3 DNA reads as TGTGCCAGCAGTGAACTAGCGGGGGTCTACGAGCAGTACTTC.

The rearrangement links TRBV5-4 to TRBJ2-1, with TRBD1 as a possible D gene (5 bases). V was pared by 4 bases and J by 7 bases, with 12 bases between. This CDR3 is 13 amino acids long. The germline gives CDR1 SGHNT, CDR2 YYREEE (reference sequence). The CDR3 spells CASSPTDFNEQFF. In DNA form, the CDR3 reads TGTGCCAGCAGCCCGACAGATTTTAATGAGCAGTTCTTC.

The genes are TRBV6-5 and TRBJ1-1; D is uncertain. There are 13 residues in the CDR3. Trimming shortened V by 3 bases and J by 11 bases, and 16 bases separated the two germline ends. CDR1 MNHEY and CDR2 SVGAGI come from the germline V gene. CDR3 coding DNA: TGTGCCAGCAGTTATTCCGGGTTGAGGGATGCTTTCTTT. Protein sequence: CASSYSGLRDAFF.

The chain is built from TRBV4-1 and TRBJ2-7, with 7 positions matching TRBD2. V shed 1 base and J 5 bases; nucleotides not matched to a gene: 23. Germline V gene sequence: CDR1 MGHRA, CDR2 YSYEKL. The CDR3 has 20 residues. The CDR3 sequence: CASSQVSSNRVTSRANEQYF. CDR3 coding DNA: TGCGCCAGCAGCCAAGTTTCCTCGAATCGGGTGACTAGCCGCGCGAACGAGCAGTACTTC.

The chain joins TRBV28 to TRBJ2-5; maybe TRBD2 (6 bases). V dropped 11 bases and J dropped 4 bases, with 17 bases sitting between them. CDR1 and CDR2 (germline): MDHEN, SYDVKM. The CDR3 runs to 13 residues. The CDR3 loop reads CAGRRRGIETQYF. DNA of the CDR3: TGTGCCGGGAGGAGGCGAGGGATAGAGACCCAGTACTTC.

In its sample, this clone was seen a few times. The chain recombines TRBV5-1 with TRBJ2-3; TRBD2 agrees at 7 bases. The ends lost 1 base at V and 3 bases at J; junction bases unmatched: 14. Germline V gives CDR1 SGHRS, CDR2 YFSETQ. The CDR3 has 18 residues. CDR3 region: CASSLPRPAGKGTDTQYF. DNA of the CDR3: TGCGCCAGCAGCTTGCCGCGGCCAGCGGGGAAGGGGACAGATACGCAGTATTTT.

Only one count was recorded for this clone. The chain carries TRBV24-1 and TRBJ2-5, with a possible D match to TRBD2 (5 bases). The germline gives CDR1 KGHDR, CDR2 SFDVKD. The CDR3 runs to 13 residues. V was shortened by 9 bases and J by 1 base, with 11 bases between the two germline ends. This CDR3 reads CATQGGAQETQYF. In DNA form, the CDR3 reads TGTGCCACCCAAGGAGGAGCCCAAGAGACCCAGTACTTC.

The gene calls are TRBV5-1 and TRBJ2-1; 10 positions match TRBD2. The CDR3 extends over 15 amino acids. Germline V gene sequence: CDR1 SGHRS, CDR2 YFSETQ. Unmatched junction bases numbered 9, after V lost 7 bases and J lost 5 bases. This chain's CDR3 is CASEKAGGLNNEQFF. The DNA for the CDR3 is TGCGCCAGCGAAAAAGCGGGGGGGCTCAACAATGAGCAGTTCTTC.

This sequence joins TRBV6-5 and TRBJ1-3; TRBD1 matches at 9 bases. This CDR3 has 15 amino acids. V gave up 5 bases and J gave up 3 bases; unmatched junction bases: 5. CDR1 is MNHEY and CDR2 is SVGAGI in the germline V gene. CDR3 bases: TGTGCCAGCAGTACGCACAGGGGGCGTGGAAACACCATATATTTT. This codes for CASSTHRGRGNTIYF.

The V gene is TRBV5-6, the J gene TRBJ1-1; no clear D gene. V lost 4 bases and J lost 6, with 16 bases in between. CDR3 length: 14 amino acids. The V gene's germline CDR1 is SGHDT and CDR2 YYEEEE. CDR3 nucleotide sequence: TGTGCCAGCAGCCCGGCGGGGATAAAGCCTGAAGCTTTCTTT. Translation gives CASSPAGIKPEAFF.

The chain joins TRBV3-1 (or the pseudogene TRBV3-2) to TRBJ2-7; D is possibly TRBD1 (6 bases). V shed 0 bases and J shed 2 bases, with 8 bases lying between them. CDR1 is LGHDT, CDR2 YNNKEL, per germline (reference sequence). The CDR3 is made up of 14 amino acids. CDR3 DNA sequence: TGTGCCAGCAGCCAAGATAACAGGGCCTACGAGCAGTACTTC. This encodes CASSQDNRAYEQYF.

The chain uses TRBV19 and TRBJ2-7, with 12 bases that match TRBD2. Germline V lookup: CDR1 LNHDA, CDR2 SQIVND (reference sequence). The junction had 5 bases not matched to a gene; V was cut back by 5 bases and J by 6 bases. The CDR3 is made up of 14 amino acids. CDR3 bases: TGTGCCAGTAGTTGGGGACTAGCGGGCGCCGAGCAGTACTTC. Translated: CASSWGLAGAEQYF.

This chain joins TRBV11-1 and TRBJ2-4; possible D gene TRBD1, 5 bases. The V and J ends lost 2 bases and 0 bases respectively, with 8 bases between them. CDR3 length: 15 amino acids. Germline lookup yields CDR1 SGHAT and CDR2 FQDESV (reference sequence). CDR3 loop: CASSLRGLAKNIQYF. The CDR3 coding sequence is TGTGCCAGCAGCTTAAGGGGATTAGCCAAAAACATTCAGTACTTC.

The chain links TRBV2 to TRBJ2-3, with TRBD2 matching over 16 bases. Trimming removed 6 bases from V and 2 bases from J; junction bases left unmatched: 8. The CDR3 extends over 18 amino acids. Germline CDR1 is SNHLY and CDR2 is FYNNEI. The CDR3 reads CASRAGLAGGSPTDTQYF. The CDR3 DNA reads as TGTGCCAGCAGGGCGGGACTAGCGGGGGGGTCCCCCACAGATACGCAGTATTTT.